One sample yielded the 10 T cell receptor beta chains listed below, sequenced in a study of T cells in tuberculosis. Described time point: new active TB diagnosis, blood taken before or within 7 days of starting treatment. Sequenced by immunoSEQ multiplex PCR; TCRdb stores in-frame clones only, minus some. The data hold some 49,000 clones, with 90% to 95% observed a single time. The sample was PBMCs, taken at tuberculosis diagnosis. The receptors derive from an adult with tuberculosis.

CDR3 bases: TGTGCCAGAAGCTCCCGGGGGGGTCTGAGGAATGAGCAGTTCTTC. Its protein product is CARSSRGGLRNEQFF. The chain links TRBV5-3 to TRBJ2-1, with 8 bases fitting TRBD2. TRBV5-3 is placed among ORFs of uncertain function. The CDR3 has 15 amino acids. The V gene end was trimmed by 3 bases and the J gene end by 7 bases; junction bases not matched to a gene: 9.

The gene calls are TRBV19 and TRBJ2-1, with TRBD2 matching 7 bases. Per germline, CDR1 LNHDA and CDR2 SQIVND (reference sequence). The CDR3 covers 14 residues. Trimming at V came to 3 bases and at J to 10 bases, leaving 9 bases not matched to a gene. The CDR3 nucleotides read TGTGCCAGTAGTATTACACGGACTAGAGGGGAGCAGTTCTTC. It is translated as CASSITRTRGEQFF.

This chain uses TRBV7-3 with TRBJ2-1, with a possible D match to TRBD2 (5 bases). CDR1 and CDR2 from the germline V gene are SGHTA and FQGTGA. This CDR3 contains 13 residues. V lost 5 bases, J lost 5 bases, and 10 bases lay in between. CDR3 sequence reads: CASSRTRNNEQFF. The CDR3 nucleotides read TGTGCCAGCAGCAGAACTAGAAACAATGAGCAGTTCTTC.

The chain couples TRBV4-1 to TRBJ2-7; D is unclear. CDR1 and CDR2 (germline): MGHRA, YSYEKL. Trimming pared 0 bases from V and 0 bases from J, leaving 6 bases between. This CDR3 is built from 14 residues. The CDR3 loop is CASSQDLSSYEQYF. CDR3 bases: TGCGCCAGCAGCCAAGACTTGAGCTCCTACGAGCAGTACTTC.

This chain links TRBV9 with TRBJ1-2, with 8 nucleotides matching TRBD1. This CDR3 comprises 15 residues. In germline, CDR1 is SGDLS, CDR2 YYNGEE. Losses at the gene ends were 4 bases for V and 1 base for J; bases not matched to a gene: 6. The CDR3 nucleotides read TGTGCCAGCAGCACCGGGACAGGAGGTAACTATGGCTACACCTTC. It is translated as CASSTGTGGNYGYTF.

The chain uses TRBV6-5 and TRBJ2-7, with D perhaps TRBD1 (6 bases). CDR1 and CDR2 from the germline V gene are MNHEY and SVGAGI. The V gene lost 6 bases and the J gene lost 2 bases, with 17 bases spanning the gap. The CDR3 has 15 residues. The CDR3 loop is CASRGRDTTTYEQYF. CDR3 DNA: TGTGCCAGCAGGGGCCGGGACACGACGACCTACGAGCAGTACTTC.

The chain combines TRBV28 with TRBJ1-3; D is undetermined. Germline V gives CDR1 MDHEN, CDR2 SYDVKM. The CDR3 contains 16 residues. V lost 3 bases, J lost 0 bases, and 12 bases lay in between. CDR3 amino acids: CASSFRDWYSGNTIYF. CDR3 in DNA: TGTGCCAGCAGTTTCCGAGACTGGTACTCTGGAAACACCATATATTTT.

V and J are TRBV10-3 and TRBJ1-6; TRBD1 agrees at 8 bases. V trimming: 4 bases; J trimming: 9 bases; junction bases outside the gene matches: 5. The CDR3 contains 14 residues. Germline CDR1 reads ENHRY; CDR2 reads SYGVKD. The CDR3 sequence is CAISVDRAGSPLHF. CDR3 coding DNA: TGTGCCATCAGTGTGGACAGGGCCGGTTCACCCCTCCACTTT.

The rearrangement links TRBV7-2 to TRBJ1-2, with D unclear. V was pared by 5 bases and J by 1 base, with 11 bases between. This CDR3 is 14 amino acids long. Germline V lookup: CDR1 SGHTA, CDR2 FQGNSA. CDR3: CASSEGTGNYGYTF. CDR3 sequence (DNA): TGTGCCAGCAGCGAGGGAACGGGTAACTATGGCTACACCTTC.

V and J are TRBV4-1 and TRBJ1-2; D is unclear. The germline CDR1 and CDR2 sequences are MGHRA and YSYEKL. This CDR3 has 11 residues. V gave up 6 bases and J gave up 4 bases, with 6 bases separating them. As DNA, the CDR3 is TGCGCCAGCAGTGGTAGCTATGGCTACACCTTC. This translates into CASSGSYGYTF.